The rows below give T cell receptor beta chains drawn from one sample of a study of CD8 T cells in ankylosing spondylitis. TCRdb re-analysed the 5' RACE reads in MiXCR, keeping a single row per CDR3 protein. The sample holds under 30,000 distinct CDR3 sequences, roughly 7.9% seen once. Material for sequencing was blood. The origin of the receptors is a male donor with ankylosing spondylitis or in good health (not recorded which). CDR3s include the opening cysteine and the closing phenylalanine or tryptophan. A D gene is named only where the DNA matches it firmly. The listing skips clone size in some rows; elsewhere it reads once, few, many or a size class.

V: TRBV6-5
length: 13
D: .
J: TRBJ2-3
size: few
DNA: TGTGCCAGCAGACGTGCCCCTACCGATACGCAGTATTTT
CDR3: CASRRAPTDTQYF

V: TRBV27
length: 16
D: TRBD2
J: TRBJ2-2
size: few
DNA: TGTGCCAGCAGGGTAGCGGGAGGGTTCGGAGCCGGGGAGCTGTTTTTT
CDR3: CASRVAGGFGAGELFF

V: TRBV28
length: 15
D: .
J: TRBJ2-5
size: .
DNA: TGTGCCAGCAGTTCCTACCTCAGGGGCCGAGAGACCCAGTACTTC
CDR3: CASSSYLRGRETQYF

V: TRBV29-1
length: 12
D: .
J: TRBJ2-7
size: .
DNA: TGCAGCGCTAAAGGGGACTCCTACGAGCAGTACTTC
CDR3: CSAKGDSYEQYF

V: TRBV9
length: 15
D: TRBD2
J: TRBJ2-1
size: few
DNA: TGTGCCAGCAGCGCCGGGACTAGCGGCTACAATGAGCAGTTCTTC
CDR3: CASSAGTSGYNEQFF

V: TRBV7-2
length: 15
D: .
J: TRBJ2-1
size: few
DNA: TGTGCCAGCAGCTCTGGTCTCAGCTCCTACAATGAGCAGTTCTTC
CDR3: CASSSGLSSYNEQFF

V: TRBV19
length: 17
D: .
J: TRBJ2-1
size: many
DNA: TGTGCCAGTAGTACCCTTTTTGGGGGCAGCTCCTACAATGAGCAGTTCTTC
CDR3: CASSTLFGGSSYNEQFF

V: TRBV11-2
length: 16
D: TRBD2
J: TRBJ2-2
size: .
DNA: TGTGCCAGCAGCTTCCCAGGACTAGCGCGCACCGGGGAGCTGTTTTTT
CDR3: CASSFPGLARTGELFF

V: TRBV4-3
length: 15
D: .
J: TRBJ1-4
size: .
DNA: TGCGCCAGCAGCCAAGGGGGCAGGGTGGGGGAAAAACTGTTTTTT
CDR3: CASSQGGRVGEKLFF

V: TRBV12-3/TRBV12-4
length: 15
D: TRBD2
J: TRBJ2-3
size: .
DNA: TGTGCCAGCAGTTTATGGGGCGGGGGTACAGATACGCAGTATTTT
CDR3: CASSLWGGGTDTQYF

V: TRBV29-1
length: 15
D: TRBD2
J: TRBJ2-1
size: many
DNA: TGCAGCGTTTCCATGACTAGCGGGAGTAGAAATGAGCAGTTCTTC
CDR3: CSVSMTSGSRNEQFF

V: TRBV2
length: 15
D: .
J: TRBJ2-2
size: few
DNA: TGTGCCAGCAGTGAAACAGGGCCAAACACCGGGGAGCTGTTTTTT
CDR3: CASSETGPNTGELFF

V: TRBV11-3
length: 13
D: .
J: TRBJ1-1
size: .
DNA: TGTGCCAGCAGCCCCACCTGGAACACTGAAGCTTTCTTT
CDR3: CASSPTWNTEAFF

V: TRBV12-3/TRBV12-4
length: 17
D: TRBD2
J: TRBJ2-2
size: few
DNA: TGTGCCAGCAGTTTCGGGTTGCTAGCGGGAGCCACCGGGGAGCTGTTTTTT
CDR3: CASSFGLLAGATGELFF

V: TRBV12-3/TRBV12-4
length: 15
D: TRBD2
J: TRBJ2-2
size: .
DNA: TGTGCCAGCAGCGGGACTACCCCGAACACCGGGGAGCTGTTTTTT
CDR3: CASSGTTPNTGELFF

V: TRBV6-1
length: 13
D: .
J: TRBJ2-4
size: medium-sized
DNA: TGTGCCAGCAGTGAGATGGGGGCAAACATTCAGTACTTC
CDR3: CASSEMGANIQYF